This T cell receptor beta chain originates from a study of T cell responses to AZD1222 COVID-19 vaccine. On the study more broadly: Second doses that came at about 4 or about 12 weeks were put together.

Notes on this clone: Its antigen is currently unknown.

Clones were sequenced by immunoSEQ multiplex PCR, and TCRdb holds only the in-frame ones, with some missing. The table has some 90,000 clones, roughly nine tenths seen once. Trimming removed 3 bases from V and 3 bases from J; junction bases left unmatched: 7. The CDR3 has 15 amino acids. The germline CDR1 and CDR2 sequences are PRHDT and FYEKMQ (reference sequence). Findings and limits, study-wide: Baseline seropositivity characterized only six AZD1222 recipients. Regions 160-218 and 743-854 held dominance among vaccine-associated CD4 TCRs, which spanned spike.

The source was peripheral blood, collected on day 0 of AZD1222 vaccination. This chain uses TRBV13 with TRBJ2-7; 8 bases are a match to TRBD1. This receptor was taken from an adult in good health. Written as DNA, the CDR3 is TGTGCCAGCAGCTTCGCCGGGACAGGAGACTACGAGCAGTACTTC. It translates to CASSFAGTGDYEQYF. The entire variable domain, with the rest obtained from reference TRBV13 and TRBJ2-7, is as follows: AAGVIQSPRHLIKEKRETATLKCYPIPRHDTVYWYQQGPGQDPQFLISFYEKMQSDKGSIPDRFSAQQFSDYHSELNMSSLELGDSALYFCASSFAGTGDYEQYFGPGTRLTVT.